The next 14 T cell receptor beta chains were all read from a single sample in a study of response to subunit inactivated influenza vaccine. TCRdb ran MiXCR on the RT-PCR reads and lists one entry per CDR3 protein. Of about 650,000 distinct CDR3 sequences listed, 15% to 19% are singletons. The sequenced sample was PBMCs from blood, obtained 12 days after vaccination. These TCRs come from a man aged 50 or older who received an inactivated influenza vaccine.

This clonotype occurred a few times. This chain uses TRBV5-6 with TRBJ1-2, with unresolved D. Germline CDR1 SGHDT, CDR2 YYEEEE. V gave up 1 base and J gave up 0 bases, with 16 bases separating them. This CDR3 comprises 17 residues. In DNA form, the CDR3 reads TGTGCCAGCAGCTTGACCCTAGAGCCGGAGCCTAACTATGGCTACACCTTC. It translates to CASSLTLEPEPNYGYTF.

This clonotype was found a few times. The chain carries TRBV6-1 and TRBJ2-3; possibly TRBD1 or TRBD2 for D (5 bases each). The CDR3 is 15 amino acids. The germline CDR1 and CDR2 sequences are MNHNS and SASEGT. V lost 2 bases to trimming and J lost 0 bases, with 9 bases between them. As DNA, the CDR3 is TGTGCCAGCAGTGAATGGGGCGGGAGCACAGATACGCAGTATTTT. Its protein product is CASSEWGGSTDTQYF.

The chain has TRBV10-3 and TRBJ1-2; 10 bases line up with TRBD1. The CDR3 has 15 residues. Unmatched junction bases numbered 9, after V lost 5 bases and J lost 6 bases. Germline V gives CDR1 ENHRY, CDR2 SYGVKD. The CDR3 sequence: CAISPPGQGMDGYTF. The CDR3 nucleotides read TGTGCCATCAGTCCACCGGGACAGGGGATGGATGGCTACACCTTC.

This clonotype was seen a handful of times. The chain links TRBV5-1 to TRBJ2-5; D is ambiguous. The V gene's germline CDR1 is SGHRS and CDR2 YFSETQ. This CDR3 has 14 residues. Trimming took off 5 bases at V and 5 bases at J, with 16 bases between the two ends. The DNA for the CDR3 is TGCGCCAGCAGTTTTCCACAGTCCTATGAGACCCAGTACTTC. This translates into CASSFPQSYETQYF.

Comments on this clonotype: Likely a read error: the CDR3 ends without its conserved phenylalanine or tryptophan. The chain joins TRBV5-1 to TRBJ1-1; the D is unclear. V was shortened by 0 bases and J by 8 bases, with 8 bases between the two germline ends. The germline gives CDR1 SGHRS, CDR2 YFSETQ. This CDR3 comprises 12 residues. The CDR3 sequence: CASSLDQAEAFL. In DNA, the CDR3 is TGCGCCAGCAGCTTGGATCAGGCCGAAGCTTTCCTT.

This clonotype was seen only a few times. The CDR3 is CASPYEQYF. The CDR3 DNA reads TGTGCCAGCCCCTACGAGCAGTACTTC. The chain links TRBV25-1 to TRBJ2-7; D unclear. Germline V lookup: CDR1 MGHDK, CDR2 SYGVNS. Trimming took 8 bases from V and 2 from J, leaving 1 base between them. This CDR3 contains 9 residues.

The chain couples TRBV9 to TRBJ2-7; 9 bases fit TRBD1. CDR3 length: 14 residues. In germline, CDR1 is SGDLS, CDR2 YYNGEE. V shed 1 base and J 6 bases; nucleotides not matched to a gene: 5. The CDR3 here is CASSVRTGEGEQYF. In DNA, the CDR3 is TGTGCCAGCAGCGTACGGACAGGGGAGGGCGAGCAGTACTTC. Full variable domain (rest looked up from reference TRBV9 and TRBJ2-7): DSGVTQTPKHLITATGQRVTLRCSPRSGDLSVYWYQQSLDQGLQFLIQYYNGEERAKGNILERFSAQQFPDLHSELNLSSLELGDSALYFCASSVRTGEGEQYFGPGTRLTVT.

This clonotype was detected a few times. V gene TRBV7-9 combines with J gene TRBJ1-1, with 8 bases identical to TRBD1. CDR1 and CDR2 from the germline V gene are SEHNR and FQNEAQ (reference sequence). The CDR3 consists of 14 residues. With V trimmed by 1 base and J by 6 bases, 4 bases remained unmatched. CDR3 residues: CASSLGQGSPEAFF. CDR3 nucleotides: TGTGCCAGCAGCTTAGGACAGGGGTCCCCTGAAGCTTTCTTT.

This clonotype has a handful of counts. CDR3 coding DNA: TGCAGTGCGATTAGCGGGGGGGTCTATGAGCAGTTCTTC. Protein sequence: CSAISGGVYEQFF. The chain links TRBV20-1 to TRBJ2-1, with 11 bases fitting TRBD2. Germline trimming cut 6 bases from V and 8 bases from J; bases unmatched to any gene: 6. The germline V gene encodes CDR1 DFQATT and CDR2 SNEGSKA (reference sequence). This CDR3 has 13 amino acids.

This clonotype was counted a few times. The CDR3 nucleotides read TGCGCCAGCAGCCAAGATCGGCTAGCGGGAGTAACCGGGGAGCTGTTTTTT. Residues: CASSQDRLAGVTGELFF. The chain has TRBV4-3 and TRBJ2-2; the match to TRBD2 covers 10 bases. Germline V gene data show CDR1 as LGHNA and CDR2 as YSLEER. This CDR3 region has 17 residues. V dropped 0 bases and J dropped 5; count of bases not matched to a gene: 6.

V gene TRBV20-1 combines with J gene TRBJ2-2; D is unresolved. Trimming pared 8 bases from V and 0 bases from J, leaving 10 bases between. The germline CDR1 and CDR2 sequences are DFQATT and SNEGSKA (reference sequence). The CDR3 covers 13 residues. CDR3 protein: CSPRQSNTGELFF. CDR3 in DNA: TGCAGTCCTCGCCAGTCGAACACCGGGGAGCTGTTTTTT.

The chain uses TRBV9 and TRBJ2-7, with 7 bases lining up with TRBD2. Germline-derived CDR1 and CDR2 are SGDLS and YYNGEE. The V segment lost 4 bases and the J segment 1 base; nucleotides outside the gene matches: 8. The CDR3 spans 15 residues. Here the CDR3 reads CASSPTAGTSYEQYF. Written as DNA, the CDR3 is TGTGCCAGCAGCCCAACAGCGGGAACTTCCTACGAGCAGTACTTC.

V gene TRBV12-3 or TRBV12-4 combines with J gene TRBJ2-1; D might be TRBD1 (5 bases). V shed 4 bases and J shed 0 bases, with 10 bases lying between them. The CDR3 extends over 15 amino acids. CDR3 coding DNA: TGTGCCAGCAGTTGGCGGACAAGCTCCTACAATGAGCAGTTCTTC. Residues: CASSWRTSSYNEQFF.

The chain employs TRBV27 and TRBJ1-1; 11 nucleotides align to TRBD1. The CDR3 is made up of 14 amino acids. Germline lookup yields CDR1 MNHEY and CDR2 SMNVEV (reference sequence). The V and J ends lost 4 bases and 5 bases, in that order; junction bases with no gene match: 3. The CDR3 here is CASSSGTGGTEAFF. CDR3 DNA: TGTGCCAGCAGTTCGGGGACAGGGGGAACTGAAGCTTTCTTT.